Sequencing of this T cell receptor beta chain was carried out in a study of OX40 agonist ivuxolimab in advanced cancers. Study summary: While on treatment, patients had intravenous ivuxolimab at 0.01 to 10 mg/kg every 2 weeks.

TCRdb's table, derived via immunoSEQ multiplex PCR, lists solely in-frame clones and lacks some. The sample lists about 67,000 clones, about 87% occurring once. Notes on this clone: Its antigen remains unknown.

The study, taken as a whole, reports: Dosing at 0.1 to 3.0 mg/kg was accompanied by clonal expansion of CD4+ and CD8+ blood T cells by week 6.

Collection of blood occurred at baseline, at cycle 4 day 1, and at cycle 7 day 1. Germline lookup yields CDR1 LNHDA and CDR2 SQIVND (reference sequence). V lost 3 bases to trimming and J lost 6 bases, with 17 bases between them. The CDR3 is 15 amino acids. The TCR was taken from an adult with an advanced solid tumor such as melanoma, head and neck, liver or kidney cancer. This chain links TRBV19 with TRBJ1-2, with D perhaps TRBD1 (5 bases). Sequenced material: CD4+ or CD8+ T cells sorted from blood, taken in a trial of the OX40 agonist ivuxolimab. Here the CDR3 DNA reads TGTGCCAGTAGTATCTCGCAGGGCACGGTTGATGGCTACACCTTC. Translated: CASSISQGTVDGYTF.